This TCR beta chain was found in a study of T-cell reconstitution after alpha-beta-depleted transplantation in children. This clonotype was seen only a few times. Its antigen is still unknown. Study findings and constraints: Alpha-beta T cells about two months after transplant reportedly derived from several hundred expanded graft clones.

Preparation of the TCRbeta library involved a method that used unique molecular identifiers. TCRdb processed the PCR reads anew with MiXCR; each CDR3 protein has one entry. The sample holds fewer than 550,000 distinct CDR3 sequences; approximately 10% are singletons and the top ten take about 14%. V shed 0 bases, J shed 7 bases, and the junction held 5 bases outside the gene matches. CDR3 size: 15 residues. The V gene's germline CDR1 is SGHRS and CDR2 YFSETQ. The specimen comprised PBMCs, mostly from graft donor cells, sampled 180 days after TCRalphabeta/CD19-depleted stem cell transplant. The TCR comes from a female patient aged 2-10 years who had a stem cell transplant for aplastic anemia, so the T cells may come from the graft donor. The J gene is TRBJ2-1, the V gene TRBV5-1, with 9 nucleotides matching TRBD1. CDR3 DNA: TGCGCCAGCAGCTTGGAAGGGACAGGGCTGAATGAGCAGTTCTTC. It specifies CASSLEGTGLNEQFF.